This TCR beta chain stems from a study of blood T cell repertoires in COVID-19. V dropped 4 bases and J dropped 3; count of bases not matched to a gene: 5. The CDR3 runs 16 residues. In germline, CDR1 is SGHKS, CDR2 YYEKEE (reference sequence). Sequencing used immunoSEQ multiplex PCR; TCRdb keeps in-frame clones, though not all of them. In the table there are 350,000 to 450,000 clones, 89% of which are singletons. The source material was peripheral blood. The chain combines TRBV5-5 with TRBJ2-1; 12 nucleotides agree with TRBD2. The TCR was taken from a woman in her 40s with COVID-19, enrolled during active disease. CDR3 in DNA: TGTGCCAGCAGCGCCAGACTAGCGGGGGACTACAATGAGCAGTTCTTC. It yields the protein CASSARLAGDYNEQFF.